This T cell receptor (beta chain) was sequenced in a study of cytomegalovirus exposure and HLA in healthy donors. Study results and limitations: Clonal expansion was found to be greater in HLA-associated TCR beta chains than in equally common others in a later analysis. TCR beta sequences reportedly predicted most subjects' HLA-A and HLA-B alleles accurately.

Turning to this clone: What it recognizes is unknown.

Researchers ran the PCR with 60 Vbeta and 13 Jbeta primers. Per the study methods: Counted up in a later analysis, unique TCR beta chains came to about 80 million, with about 9.9 million shared. Method: immunoSEQ multiplex PCR; TCRdb's copy keeps in-frame clones and lacks some. Clone size and V and J calls were adopted from that table, with D and trimming inferred from the DNA. The table lists around 150,000 clones, roughly 85% of them singletons. This CDR3 has 13 amino acids. V was pared by 11 bases and J by 4 bases, with 15 bases between. Germline loops: CDR1 ENHRY, CDR2 SYGVKD. The clonotype comes from a man aged 40-55 years in good health and CMV-seronegative. Sequenced: PBMCs. The gene calls are TRBV10-3 and TRBJ1-5, with D tentatively TRBD1 (6 bases). CDR3 in DNA: TGTGCCTCCTCCGGGGACACAAATCAGCCCCAGCATTTT. This sequence encodes CASSGDTNQPQHF.